The 18 T cell receptor beta chains in this list originate from one sample, sequenced in a study of vaccination and CD4 T cells after COVID-19. Indicated treatment: roughly nine-day PBMC culture with coronavirus spike peptide pools or control peptides (ViraFEST assay). Their specific antigens are unknown. Cultured CD4+ T-cell DNA underwent Oncomine TCR Beta short-read sequencing. TCRdb re-called the PCR reads through MiXCR, storing one row per CDR3 protein. The repertoire consists of 17,000 or so distinct CDR3 sequences, with roughly three fifths occurring once and the leading ten covering 4% to 6.5%. The sequencing used CD4+ T cells from blood, cultured in vitro, collected after SARS-CoV-2 vaccination. These TCRs come from a human donor who had recovered from COVID-19.

The rearrangement joins TRBV10-3 to TRBJ1-1, with D maybe TRBD1 (5 bases). V was clipped by 0 bases and J by 10 bases, with 15 bases between them. The CDR3 totals 14 residues. Germline V gene sequence: CDR1 ENHRY, CDR2 SYGVKD. This chain's CDR3 is CAISESLGRVGAFF. In nucleotides, the CDR3 is TGTGCCATCAGTGAGTCGTTGGGCAGGGTAGGAGCTTTCTTT.

In its sample, this clonotype was seen a few times. The J gene is TRBJ2-2, the V gene TRBV29-1, with a weak D call TRBD2 (5 bases). V lost 5 bases and J 1 base, leaving 8 bases between the germline ends. The germline CDR1 and CDR2 sequences are SQVTM and ANQGSEA. The CDR3 sequence is 13 residues long. Here the CDR3 DNA reads TGCAGCGTTCGACGGGGGAACACCGGGGAGCTGTTTTTT. This encodes CSVRRGNTGELFF.

This clonotype was seen just once. DNA for the CDR3: TGTGCCAGCAGCTTAGATTCGGCTAGAGAAGAGACCCAGTACTTC. This codes for CASSLDSAREETQYF. The V and J genes are TRBV7-2 and TRBJ2-5; D is unresolved. CDR1 and CDR2 from the germline V gene are SGHTA and FQGNSA. Between the trimmed V and J ends, which lost 1 base and 3 bases, there was a span of 12 bases. The CDR3 totals 15 residues.

J is TRBJ1-2 and V is TRBV29-1; D might be TRBD1 (6 bases). The germline CDR1 and CDR2 sequences are SQVTM and ANQGSEA. The CDR3 consists of 14 residues. Trimming pared 0 bases from V and 10 bases from J, leaving 18 bases between. The CDR3 DNA sequence: TGCAGCGTTGAAGATATCACGGGGGCTAGTGTCTACACCTTC. Translation: CSVEDITGASVYTF.

This clonotype has just a few counts. This chain connects TRBV21-1 to TRBJ1-5; the DNA was not used to check the table's D call, TRBD1. TRBV21-1 is a documented pseudogene. The CDR3 totals 14 residues. The DNA for the CDR3 is TGTGCCAGCGTTTTGGACAGGGGGCATCAGCCCCAGCATTTT. Its translation is CASVLDRGHQPQHF.

This CDR3 is CASSLGISSGNTIYF. CDR3 DNA sequence: TGTGCCAGCAGCTTGGGCATCTCCTCTGGAAACACCATATATTTT. The chain uses TRBV7-3 and TRBJ1-3; D gene ambiguous. Germline values: CDR1 SGHTA, CDR2 FQGTGA. The CDR3 totals 15 residues. V lost 3 bases, J lost 0 bases, and 9 bases lay in between.

This clonotype was detected once. The rearrangement joins TRBV27 to TRBJ1-1; D is ambiguous. Between the trimmed V and J ends, which lost 0 bases and 0 bases, there was a span of 14 bases. The CDR3 loop spans 17 amino acids. CDR1 is MNHEY and CDR2 is SMNVEV in the germline V gene (reference sequence). DNA for the CDR3: TGTGCCAGCAGTTTATCTCCGGGAACCACCTTGAACACTGAAGCTTTCTTT. This codes for CASSLSPGTTLNTEAFF.

The chain employs TRBV28 and TRBJ1-1; D unclear. Germline loops: CDR1 MDHEN, CDR2 SYDVKM. The CDR3 covers 13 residues. V was pared by 10 bases and J by 4 bases, with 16 bases between. In nucleotides, the CDR3 is TGTGCCACAAATCGCCCCCAGAGCACTGAAGCTTTCTTT. Its protein is CATNRPQSTEAFF.

This clonotype was counted a few times. This rearrangement joins TRBV20-1 to TRBJ1-1, with 8 nucleotides matching TRBD1. Unmatched junction bases numbered 11, after V lost 6 bases and J lost 5 bases. This CDR3 is 14 amino acids long. Germline V gene sequence: CDR1 DFQATT, CDR2 SNEGSKA (reference sequence). DNA of the CDR3: TGCAGTGCACTGACAGGGGAAGGAGGTACTGAAGCTTTCTTT. As protein: CSALTGEGGTEAFF.

The chain recombines TRBV10-3 with TRBJ2-1, with D unresolved. V lost 10 bases and J 5 bases, leaving 9 bases between the germline ends. CDR1 ENHRY and CDR2 SYGVKD come from the germline V gene. The CDR3 sequence is 11 residues long. The chain's CDR3 is CASSRDNEQFF. The CDR3 DNA follows: TGTGCCAGCAGCCGGGACAATGAGCAGTTCTTC.

This clonotype was picked up a small number of times. This chain uses TRBV7-2 with TRBJ2-1; tentative D call: TRBD2 (6 bases). V was clipped by 5 bases and J by 4 bases, with 15 bases between them. The CDR3 covers 15 residues. Per the germline V gene, CDR1 is SGHTA and CDR2 is FQGNSA. Written as DNA, the CDR3 is TGTGCCAGCAGCGTTTTAGCGGCGCATTACAATGAGCAGTTCTTC. It encodes CASSVLAAHYNEQFF.

The genes are TRBV20-1 and TRBJ2-7; 10 nucleotides agree with TRBD1. Trimming cost V 5 bases and J 1 base; bases outside gene matches: 11. This CDR3 has 16 residues. Germline CDR1 and CDR2: DFQATT and SNEGSKA (reference sequence). The DNA for the CDR3 is TGCAGTGCTGGCTTTACCCGGGACAGGGGTTCCTACGAGCAGTACTTC. The encoded protein is CSAGFTRDRGSYEQYF.

This sequence joins TRBV11-2 and TRBJ2-5; no clear D. The V end was cut by 7 bases, the J end by 6 bases, with 12 bases between. Germline-derived CDR1 and CDR2 are SGHAT and FQNNGV. The CDR3 loop spans 12 amino acids. CDR3 sequence reads: CASKHPAKTQYF. The CDR3, as DNA: TGTGCCAGCAAACACCCCGCGAAGACCCAGTACTTC.

This clonotype was detected a few times. This rearrangement joins TRBV6-2 or TRBV6-3 to TRBJ1-5, with 10 bases identical to TRBD1. J was trimmed by 2 bases and V by 5 bases; bases with no gene match: 3. There are 15 residues in the CDR3. CDR1 is MNHEY, CDR2 SVGEGT, per germline. CDR3 nucleotides: TGTGCCAGCAGTCCGACAGGGGGCGGCAATCAGCCCCAGCATTTT. It codes for CASSPTGGGNQPQHF.

The rearrangement joins TRBV30 to TRBJ1-3, with a possible D match to TRBD1 (6 bases). Germline V gene lookup returns CDR1 GTSNPN and CDR2 SVGIG (reference sequence). The CDR3 runs 15 residues. The V end lost 3 bases, the J end lost 0 bases, and 12 bases lay between the germline ends. Written as DNA, the CDR3 is TGTGCCTGGAGAGGGGGACAAGTCTCTGGAAACACCATATATTTT. It is translated as CAWRGGQVSGNTIYF.

The rearrangement links TRBV6-2 or TRBV6-3 to TRBJ1-6; D possibly corresponds to TRBD1 (6 bases). Per germline, CDR1 MNHEY and CDR2 SVGEGT. V was trimmed by 6 bases and J by 10 bases, leaving 25 bases between them. The CDR3 is 17 amino acids. In DNA form, the CDR3 reads TGTGCCAGCAGGAAACTCCGGGACAAGAGTTGGGAGTCACCCCTCCACTTT. Protein sequence: CASRKLRDKSWESPLHF.

The chain uses TRBV2 and TRBJ1-5; D unresolved. The CDR3 runs 14 residues. Germline CDR1 reads SNHLY; CDR2 reads FYNNEI. Between the trimmed V and J ends, which lost 6 bases and 2 bases, there was a span of 11 bases. CDR3 coding DNA: TGTGCCAGCAGAAGTCCCCGGGGCAATCAGCCCCAGCATTTT. Translation gives CASRSPRGNQPQHF.

In its sample, this clonotype was seen a few times. The rearrangement joins TRBV6-2 or TRBV6-3 to TRBJ1-6, with D perhaps matching TRBD1 (6 bases). Germline lookup yields CDR1 MNHEY and CDR2 SVGEGT. Trimming cost V 4 bases and J 7 bases, with 17 bases left between them. This CDR3 has 16 residues. This CDR3 is CASSSIPQGQNSPLHF. The CDR3 bases are TGTGCCAGCAGTTCCATCCCCCAGGGGCAGAATTCACCCCTCCACTTT.